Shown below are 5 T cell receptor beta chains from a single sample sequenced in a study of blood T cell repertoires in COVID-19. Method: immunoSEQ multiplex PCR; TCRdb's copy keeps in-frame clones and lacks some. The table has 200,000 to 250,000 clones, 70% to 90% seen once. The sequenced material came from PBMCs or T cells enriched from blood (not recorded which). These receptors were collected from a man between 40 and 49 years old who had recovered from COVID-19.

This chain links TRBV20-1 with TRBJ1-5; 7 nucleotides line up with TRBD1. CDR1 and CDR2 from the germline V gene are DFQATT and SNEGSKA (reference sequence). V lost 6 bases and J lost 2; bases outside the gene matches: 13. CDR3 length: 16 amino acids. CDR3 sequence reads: CSASGPGGIGNQPQHF. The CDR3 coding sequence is TGCAGTGCGAGTGGTCCAGGGGGAATCGGCAATCAGCCCCAGCATTTT.

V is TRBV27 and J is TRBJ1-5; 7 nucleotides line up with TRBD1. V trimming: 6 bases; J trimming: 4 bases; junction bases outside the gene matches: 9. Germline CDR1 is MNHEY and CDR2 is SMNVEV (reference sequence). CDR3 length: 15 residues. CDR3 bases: TGTGCCAGCAGCCCACAACAGGGGAGGAATCAGCCCCAGCATTTT. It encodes CASSPQQGRNQPQHF.

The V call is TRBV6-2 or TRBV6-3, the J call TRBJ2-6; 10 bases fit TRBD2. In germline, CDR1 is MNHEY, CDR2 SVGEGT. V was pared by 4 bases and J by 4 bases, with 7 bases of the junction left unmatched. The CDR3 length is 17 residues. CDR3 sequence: CASSSGLAGGGANVLTF. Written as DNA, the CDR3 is TGTGCCAGCAGTTCTGGGTTAGCGGGAGGAGGGGCCAACGTCCTGACTTTC.

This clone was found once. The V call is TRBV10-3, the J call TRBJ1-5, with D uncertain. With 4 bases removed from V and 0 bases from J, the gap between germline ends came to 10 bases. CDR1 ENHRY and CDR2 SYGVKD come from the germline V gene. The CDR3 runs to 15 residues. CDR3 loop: CAISVGPYSNQPQHF. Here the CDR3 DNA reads TGTGCCATCAGTGTTGGCCCGTATAGCAATCAGCCCCAGCATTTT.

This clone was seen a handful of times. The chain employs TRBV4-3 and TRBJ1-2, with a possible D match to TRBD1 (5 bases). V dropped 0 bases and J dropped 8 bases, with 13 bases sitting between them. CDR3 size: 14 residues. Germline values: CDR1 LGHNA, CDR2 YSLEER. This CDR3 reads CASSQDWGPGGYTF. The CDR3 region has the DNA TGCGCCAGCAGCCAAGATTGGGGCCCTGGCGGCTACACCTTC.